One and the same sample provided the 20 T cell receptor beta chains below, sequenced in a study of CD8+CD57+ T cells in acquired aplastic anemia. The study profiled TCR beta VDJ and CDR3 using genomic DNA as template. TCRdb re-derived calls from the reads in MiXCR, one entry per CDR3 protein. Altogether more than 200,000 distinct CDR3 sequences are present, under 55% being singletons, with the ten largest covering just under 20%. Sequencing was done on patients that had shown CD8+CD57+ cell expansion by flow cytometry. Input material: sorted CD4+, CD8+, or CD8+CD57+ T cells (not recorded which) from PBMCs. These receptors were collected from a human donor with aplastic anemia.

CDR3 sequence reads: CSARKPGQGVSYEQYF. The CDR3 nucleotides read TGCAGTGCTCGGAAACCCGGACAGGGTGTTTCCTACGAGCAGTACTTC. This rearrangement joins TRBV20-1 to TRBJ2-7; 8 bases map to TRBD1. Germline V CDR1 and CDR2: DFQATT, SNEGSKA (reference sequence). V gave up 5 bases and J gave up 1 base; unmatched junction bases: 13. This CDR3 spans 16 amino acids.

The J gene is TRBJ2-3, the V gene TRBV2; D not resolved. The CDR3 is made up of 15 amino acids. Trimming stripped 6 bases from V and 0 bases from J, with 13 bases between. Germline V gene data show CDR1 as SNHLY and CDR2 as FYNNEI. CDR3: CASSRLGISTDTQYF. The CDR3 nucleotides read TGTGCCAGCAGCAGACTGGGGATTAGCACAGATACGCAGTATTTT.

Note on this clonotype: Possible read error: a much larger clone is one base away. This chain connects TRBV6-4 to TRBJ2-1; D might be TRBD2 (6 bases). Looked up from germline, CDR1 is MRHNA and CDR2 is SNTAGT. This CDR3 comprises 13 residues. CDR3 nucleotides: TGTGCCAGCAGTGCGATGGAGGGTAATGAGCAGTCCTTC. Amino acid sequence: CASSAMEGNEQSF.

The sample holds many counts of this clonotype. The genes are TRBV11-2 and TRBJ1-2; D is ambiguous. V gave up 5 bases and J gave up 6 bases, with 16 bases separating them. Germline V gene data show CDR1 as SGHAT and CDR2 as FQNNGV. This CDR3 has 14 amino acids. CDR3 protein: CASSRSPAGDGYTF. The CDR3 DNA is TGTGCCAGCAGCCGGAGTCCCGCCGGGGATGGCTACACCTTC.

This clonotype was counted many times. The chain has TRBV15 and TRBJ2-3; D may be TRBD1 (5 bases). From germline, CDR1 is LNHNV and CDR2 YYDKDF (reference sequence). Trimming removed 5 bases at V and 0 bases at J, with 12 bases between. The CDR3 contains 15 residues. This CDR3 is CATSYNGASTDTQYF. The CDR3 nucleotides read TGTGCCACCAGCTATAATGGGGCGAGCACAGATACGCAGTATTTT.

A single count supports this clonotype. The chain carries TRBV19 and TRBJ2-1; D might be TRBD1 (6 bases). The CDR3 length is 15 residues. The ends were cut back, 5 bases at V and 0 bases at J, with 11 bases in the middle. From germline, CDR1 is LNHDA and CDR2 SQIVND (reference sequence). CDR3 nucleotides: TGTGCCAGTAGTCGCAACAGGGCCTCCTACAATGAGCAGTTCTTC. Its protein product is CASSRNRASYNEQFF.

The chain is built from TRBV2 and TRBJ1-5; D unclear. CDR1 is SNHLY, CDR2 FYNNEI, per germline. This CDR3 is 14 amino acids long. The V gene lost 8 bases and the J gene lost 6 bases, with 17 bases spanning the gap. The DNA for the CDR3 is TGTGCCAGCGCGCAGCTTCTTGGCACTCAGCCCCAGCATTTT. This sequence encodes CASAQLLGTQPQHF.

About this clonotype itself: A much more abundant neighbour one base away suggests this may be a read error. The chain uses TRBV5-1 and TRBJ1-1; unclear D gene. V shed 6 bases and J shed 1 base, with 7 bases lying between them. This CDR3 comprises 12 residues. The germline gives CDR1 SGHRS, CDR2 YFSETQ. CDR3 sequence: CASKTANTEAFF. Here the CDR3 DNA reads TGCGCCAGCAAGACGGCGAACACTGAAGCTTTCTTT.

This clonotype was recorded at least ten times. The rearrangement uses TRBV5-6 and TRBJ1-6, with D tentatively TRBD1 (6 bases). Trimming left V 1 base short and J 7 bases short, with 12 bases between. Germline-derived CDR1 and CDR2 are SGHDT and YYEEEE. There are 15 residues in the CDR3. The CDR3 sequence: CASSLRSGVNSPLHF. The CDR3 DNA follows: TGTGCCAGCAGCTTGCGGTCAGGGGTGAATTCACCCCTCCACTTT.

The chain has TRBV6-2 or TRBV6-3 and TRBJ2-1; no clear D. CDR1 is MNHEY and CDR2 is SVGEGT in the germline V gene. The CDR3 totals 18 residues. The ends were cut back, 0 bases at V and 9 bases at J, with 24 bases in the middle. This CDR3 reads CASSYSRSRALARGEQFF. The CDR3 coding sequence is TGTGCCAGCAGTTACTCGCGATCTAGAGCCCTGGCTAGAGGTGAGCAGTTCTTC.

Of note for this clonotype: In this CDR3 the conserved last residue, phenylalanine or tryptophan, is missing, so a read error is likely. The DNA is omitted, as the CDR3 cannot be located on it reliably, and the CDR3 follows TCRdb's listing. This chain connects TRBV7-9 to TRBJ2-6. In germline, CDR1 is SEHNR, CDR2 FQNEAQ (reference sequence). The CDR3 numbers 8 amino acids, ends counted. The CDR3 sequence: CASSSMTS.

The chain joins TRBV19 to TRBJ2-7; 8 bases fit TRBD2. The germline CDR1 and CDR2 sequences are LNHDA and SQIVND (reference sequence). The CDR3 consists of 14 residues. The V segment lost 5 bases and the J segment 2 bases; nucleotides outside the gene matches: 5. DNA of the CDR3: TGTGCCAGTAGTGCAGGCGGGGGGCCCTACGAGCAGTACTTC. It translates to CASSAGGGPYEQYF.

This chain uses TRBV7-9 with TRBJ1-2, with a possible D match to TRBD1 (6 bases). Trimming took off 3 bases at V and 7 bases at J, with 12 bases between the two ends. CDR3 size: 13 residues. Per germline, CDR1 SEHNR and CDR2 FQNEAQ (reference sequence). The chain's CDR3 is CASSFPGTSGYTF. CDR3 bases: TGTGCCAGCAGCTTCCCCGGGACATCTGGCTACACCTTC.

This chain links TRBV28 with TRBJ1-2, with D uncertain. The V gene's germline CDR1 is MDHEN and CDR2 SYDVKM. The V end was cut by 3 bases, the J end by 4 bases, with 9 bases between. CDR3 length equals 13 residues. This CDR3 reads CASSFGAGYGYTF. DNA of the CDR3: TGTGCCAGCAGTTTCGGAGCTGGCTATGGCTACACCTTC.

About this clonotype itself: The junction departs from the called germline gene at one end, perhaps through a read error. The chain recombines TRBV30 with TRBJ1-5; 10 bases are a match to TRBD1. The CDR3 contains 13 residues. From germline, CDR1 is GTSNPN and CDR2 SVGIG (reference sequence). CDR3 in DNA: TGTACCTGGAGCCGGGACAGGGGTCAGCCCCAGCATTTT. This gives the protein CTWSRDRGQPQHF.

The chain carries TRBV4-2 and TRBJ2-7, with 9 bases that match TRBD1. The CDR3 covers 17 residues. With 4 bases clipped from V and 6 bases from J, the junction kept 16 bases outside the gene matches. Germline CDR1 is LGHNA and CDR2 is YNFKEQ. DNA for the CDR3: TGTGCCAGCAGCCTACGCCTGGGGGCGGGACAGGGACGCGAGCAGTACTTC. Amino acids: CASSLRLGAGQGREQYF.

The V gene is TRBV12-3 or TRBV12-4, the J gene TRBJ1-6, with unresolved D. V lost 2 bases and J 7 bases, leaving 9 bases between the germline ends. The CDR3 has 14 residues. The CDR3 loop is CASSLRVANSPLHF. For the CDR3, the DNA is TGTGCCAGCAGTTTAAGGGTGGCGAATTCACCCCTCCACTTT.

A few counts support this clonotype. CDR3 coding DNA: TGTGCCACCAGTGGGGTTGGGGAGACCCAGTACTTC. It translates to CATSGVGETQYF. The chain carries TRBV24-1 and TRBJ2-5; no reliable D call. Trimming stripped 5 bases from V and 5 bases from J, with 8 bases between. This CDR3 region has 12 residues. Germline V gene sequence: CDR1 KGHDR, CDR2 SFDVKD.

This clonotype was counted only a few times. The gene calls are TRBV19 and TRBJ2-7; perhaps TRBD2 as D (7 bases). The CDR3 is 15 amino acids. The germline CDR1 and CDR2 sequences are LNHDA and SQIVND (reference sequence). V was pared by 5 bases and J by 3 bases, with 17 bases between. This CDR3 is CASSSGGGTYYEQYF. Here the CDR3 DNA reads TGTGCCAGTAGTTCGGGGGGCGGAACCTACTACGAGCAGTACTTC.

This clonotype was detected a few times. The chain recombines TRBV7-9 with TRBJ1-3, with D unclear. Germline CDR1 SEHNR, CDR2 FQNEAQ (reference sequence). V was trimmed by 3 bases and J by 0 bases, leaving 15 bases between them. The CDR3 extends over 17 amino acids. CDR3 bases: TGTGCCAGCAGCTTGGGAGTTTTCGCGAACTCTGGAAACACCATATATTTT. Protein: CASSLGVFANSGNTIYF.